One and the same sample provided the 24 T cell receptor beta chains below, sequenced in a study of T cells expressing NK-cell markers. TCRdb re-called the 5' RACE reads and catalogs CDR3 proteins one per entry, DNA excluded. Its table records about 460,000 distinct CDR3 sequences. Sequenced material: blood T cells: a sorted CD56 or NKG2C T cell subset, CD4+ or CD8+ T cells, or bulk PBMC T cells (not recorded which). These receptor sequences come from a woman aged 45-65 years in good health.

The genes are TRBV7-9 and TRBJ2-1; TCRdb's D call, TRBD1, is unchecked because there is no DNA. The CDR3 length is 14 residues. Germline CDR1 is SEHNR and CDR2 is FQNEAQ (reference sequence). CDR3 residues: CASSLERDRNEQFF.

CDR3: CASRASGTDTQYF. The V call is TRBV9, the J call TRBJ2-3. The CDR3 has 13 amino acids. Per the germline V gene, CDR1 is SGDLS and CDR2 is YYNGEE.

CDR3 sequence: CASSEQRAFYNEQFF. The chain joins TRBV5-4 to TRBJ2-1. Germline V gives CDR1 SGHNT, CDR2 YYREEE (reference sequence). The CDR3 spans 15 residues.

V is TRBV20-1 and J is TRBJ2-7; TCRdb outputs TRBD1, but without DNA this stays unchecked. Germline CDR1 is DFQATT and CDR2 is SNEGSKA (reference sequence). The CDR3 runs to 14 residues. CDR3 residues: CSAAGGFGRYEQYF.

The genes are TRBV6-5 and TRBJ2-7; the D call from TCRdb, TRBD2, cannot be confirmed without DNA. CDR1 MNHEY and CDR2 SVGAGI come from the germline V gene. The CDR3 consists of 16 residues. The CDR3 is CASSVPLAGALYEQYF.

This chain uses TRBV10-3 with TRBJ2-2; the TRBD2 assignment by TCRdb is unverifiable without DNA. The CDR3 is made up of 14 amino acids. Germline V gene sequence: CDR1 ENHRY, CDR2 SYGVKD. CDR3 protein: CASGVREAAGELFF.

The CDR3 sequence is CASSFFRGGKGLAGSSSYNEQFF. The V gene is TRBV27, the J gene TRBJ2-1; TCRdb's D call, TRBD2, is unchecked because there is no DNA. The germline V gene encodes CDR1 MNHEY and CDR2 SMNVEV (reference sequence). The CDR3 is made up of 23 amino acids.

The chain has TRBV3-1 and TRBJ1-2; checking the TCRdb D call of TRBD1 is not possible without DNA. Germline V gene sequence: CDR1 LGHDT, CDR2 YNNKEL (reference sequence). This CDR3 has 15 residues. This chain's CDR3 is CASSQDPGRNYGYTF.

This rearrangement joins TRBV7-9 to TRBJ2-5; TCRdb selects TRBD2, and the lack of DNA leaves this call unchecked. Germline V gene sequence: CDR1 SEHNR, CDR2 FQNEAQ (reference sequence). The CDR3 loop spans 15 amino acids. This CDR3 is CASSLEGLLQETQYF.

The gene calls are TRBV3-1 and TRBJ1-5; TCRdb calls TRBD1, which cannot be checked without DNA. The CDR3 contains 14 residues. Germline lookup yields CDR1 LGHDT and CDR2 YNNKEL (reference sequence). The CDR3 here is CASSQHGTLLPQHF. The full variable domain, its missing parts supplied by reference TRBV3-1 and TRBJ1-5, is DTAVSQTPKYLVTQMGNDKSIKCEQNLGHDTMYWYKQDSKKFLKIMFSYNNKELIINETVPNRFSPKSPDKAHLNLHINSLELGDSAVYFCASSQHGTLLPQHFGDGTRLSIL.

The chain has TRBV12-3 or TRBV12-4 and TRBJ2-1. The CDR3 has 11 residues. The CDR3 sequence: CASMVGNEQFF.

The CDR3 here is CASSQEGTGWTEAFF. This rearrangement joins TRBV3-1 to TRBJ1-1; TCRdb's assignment of TRBD1 cannot be checked, as there is no DNA. Per germline, CDR1 LGHDT and CDR2 YNNKEL (reference sequence). The CDR3 runs to 15 residues. Looking up the rest from reference TRBV3-1 and TRBJ1-1 gives the full variable domain: DTAVSQTPKYLVTQMGNDKSIKCEQNLGHDTMYWYKQDSKKFLKIMFSYNNKELIINETVPNRFSPKSPDKAHLNLHINSLELGDSAVYFCASSQEGTGWTEAFFGQGTRLTVV.

The chain joins TRBV5-1 to TRBJ2-1; TCRdb names TRBD2, which stays unverified in the absence of DNA. The CDR3 is 15 residues long. Germline CDR1 SGHRS, CDR2 YFSETQ. CDR3 protein: CASNSGDFSNNEQFF.

This chain connects TRBV15 to TRBJ1-2; the TRBD1 assignment by TCRdb is unverifiable without DNA. The CDR3 sequence is 16 residues long. Germline assignment: CDR1 LNHNV and CDR2 YYDKDF (reference sequence). CDR3 in amino acids: CATSRDMDRVGYGYTF.

The rearrangement uses TRBV7-6 and TRBJ2-1; checking the TCRdb D call of TRBD1 is not possible without DNA. CDR3 length: 15 residues. CDR1 and CDR2 (germline): SGHVS, FNYEAQ. CDR3 sequence reads: CASTLGTQGFNEQFF.

The rearrangement joins TRBV3-1 to TRBJ1-2; without DNA, the TCRdb call of TRBD1 cannot be checked. The CDR3 totals 13 residues. Germline assignment: CDR1 LGHDT and CDR2 YNNKEL (reference sequence). Here the CDR3 reads CASSQSRGYGYTF.

The rearrangement links TRBV7-7 to TRBJ2-1; TCRdb lists TRBD2, though no DNA is available to test this call. Germline CDR1 SSHAT, CDR2 FNYEAQ (reference sequence). CDR3 length equals 16 residues. This CDR3 is CASSLGLVGSYNEQFF.

The rearrangement links TRBV3-1 to TRBJ1-6. In germline, CDR1 is LGHDT, CDR2 YNNKEL (reference sequence). The CDR3 consists of 15 residues. CDR3 loop: CASSFRTRTNSPLHF.

The rearrangement uses TRBV11-2 and TRBJ1-2; the D call of TRBD1 rests on TCRdb alone, since no DNA is present to check it. The CDR3 is made up of 16 amino acids. Germline V gene data show CDR1 as SGHAT and CDR2 as FQNNGV. This CDR3 is CASRRYRSRENYGYTF.

The chain links TRBV4-1 to TRBJ2-7; the D gene TCRdb calls, TRBD1, cannot be checked with no DNA. The CDR3 has 15 residues. Germline CDR1 MGHRA, CDR2 YSYEKL. The CDR3 loop is CASSPTQVSSYEQYF.

The chain employs TRBV24-1 and TRBJ2-3; no DNA is available, so the TRBD1 call from TCRdb remains unchecked. The CDR3 spans 16 residues. CDR1 and CDR2 (germline): KGHDR, SFDVKD. The CDR3: CATSDFPGEGTDTQYF.

The V gene is TRBV12-5, the J gene TRBJ1-1; TCRdb picks TRBD1, but there is no DNA to check that call. This CDR3 has 13 amino acids. From germline, CDR1 is LGHNT and CDR2 FRNRAP. This CDR3 reads CASGLVGATEAFF.

V is TRBV5-1 and J is TRBJ1-1; TCRdb gives TRBD1 as the D gene, but with no DNA this cannot be confirmed. Germline V gives CDR1 SGHRS, CDR2 YFSETQ. The CDR3 runs to 14 residues. The CDR3 region is CASSLLGQGTEAFF.

The rearrangement links TRBV20-1 to TRBJ2-5; TCRdb's D call, TRBD2, is unchecked because there is no DNA. The CDR3 has 14 amino acids. CDR1 DFQATT and CDR2 SNEGSKA come from the germline V gene (reference sequence). CDR3 amino acids: CSARDWARPETQYF.